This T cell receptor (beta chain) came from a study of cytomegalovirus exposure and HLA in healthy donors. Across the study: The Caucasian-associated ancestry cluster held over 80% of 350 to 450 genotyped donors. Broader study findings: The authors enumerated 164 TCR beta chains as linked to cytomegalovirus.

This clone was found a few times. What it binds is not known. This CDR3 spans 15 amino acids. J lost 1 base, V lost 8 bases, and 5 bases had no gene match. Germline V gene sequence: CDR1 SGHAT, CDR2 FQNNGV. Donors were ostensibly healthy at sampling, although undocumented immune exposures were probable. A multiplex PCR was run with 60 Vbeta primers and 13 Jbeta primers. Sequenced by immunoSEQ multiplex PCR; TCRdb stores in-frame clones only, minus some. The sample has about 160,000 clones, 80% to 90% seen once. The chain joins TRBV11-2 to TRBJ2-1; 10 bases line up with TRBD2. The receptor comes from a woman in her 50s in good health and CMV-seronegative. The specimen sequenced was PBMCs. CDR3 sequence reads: CASSSGRVSYNEQFF. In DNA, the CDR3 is TGTGCCAGCTCCAGCGGGAGGGTTTCCTACAATGAGCAGTTCTTC. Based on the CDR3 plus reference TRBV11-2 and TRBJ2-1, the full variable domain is EAGVAQSPRYKIIEKRQSVAFWCNPISGHATLYWYQQILGQGPKLLIQFQNNGVVDDSQLPKDRFSAERLKGVDSTLKIQPAKLEDSAVYLCASSSGRVSYNEQFFGPGTRLTVL.